Listed below are T cell receptor beta chains from one sample, sequenced in a study of blood T cell repertoires in COVID-19. Clones were sequenced by immunoSEQ multiplex PCR, and TCRdb holds only the in-frame ones, with some missing. The table includes around 42,000 clones, roughly 83% detected once. Sequenced: peripheral blood. These TCRs come from a woman in her fifties or sixties with acute or convalescent COVID-19. CDR3s include the opening cysteine and the closing phenylalanine or tryptophan. Fields, in order: clone size, V gene, D gene, J gene, CDR3 DNA, CDR3 protein. D genes are given only for firm matches. Only some rows state a clone size, as once, few, many or a class for expanded clones.

abundance: NA; v_gene: TRBV6-2/TRBV6-3; d_gene: NA; j_gene: TRBJ1-1; CDR3nt: TGTGCCAGCAGTACCGACCCCGGACTGGGCACTGAAGCTTTCTTT; CDR3aa: CASSTDPGLGTEAFF
abundance: NA; v_gene: TRBV24-1; d_gene: NA; j_gene: TRBJ1-1; CDR3nt: TGTGCCACCACGATTGGGGAAGGGGTGAACACTGAAGCTTTCTTT; CDR3aa: CATTIGEGVNTEAFF
abundance: NA; v_gene: TRBV11-2; d_gene: NA; j_gene: TRBJ2-5; CDR3nt: TGTGCCAGCACCTATACCACAGGCATGGGTGAGACCCAGTACTTC; CDR3aa: CASTYTTGMGETQYF
abundance: once; v_gene: TRBV9; d_gene: NA; j_gene: TRBJ1-6; CDR3nt: TGTGCCAGCAGCGTAGAGGGGGATGTGATGGGTTCACCCCTCCACTTT; CDR3aa: CASSVEGDVMGSPLHF
abundance: few; v_gene: TRBV6-2/TRBV6-3; d_gene: NA; j_gene: TRBJ2-7; CDR3nt: TGTGCCAGCAGCCCGAACCGGGGGTCCTTTAGCGAGCAGTACTTC; CDR3aa: CASSPNRGSFSEQYF
abundance: once; v_gene: TRBV13; d_gene: NA; j_gene: TRBJ2-5; CDR3nt: TGTGCCAGCAGCTTGAAGGCGAGGCAAAAAGAGACCCAGTACTTC; CDR3aa: CASSLKARQKETQYF
abundance: NA; v_gene: TRBV3-1/TRBV3-2; d_gene: NA; j_gene: TRBJ2-7; CDR3nt: TGTGCCAGCAGCCAGGGGGCCGGATACGAGCAGTACTTC; CDR3aa: CASSQGAGYEQYF
abundance: NA; v_gene: TRBV5-6; d_gene: TRBD2; j_gene: TRBJ2-2; CDR3nt: TGTGCCAGCAGCTCGGCCGGGACTAGGATCACCGGGGAGCTGTTTTTT; CDR3aa: CASSSAGTRITGELFF
abundance: NA; v_gene: TRBV5-1; d_gene: NA; j_gene: TRBJ1-2; CDR3nt: TGCGCCAGCAGCTTGGGGTACAGGGATTATGGCTACACCTTC; CDR3aa: CASSLGYRDYGYTF
abundance: NA; v_gene: TRBV6-5; d_gene: TRBD1; j_gene: TRBJ2-6; CDR3nt: TGTGCCAGCAGGACAGGGTCGATCGGGGCCAACGTCCTGACTTTC; CDR3aa: CASRTGSIGANVLTF
abundance: NA; v_gene: TRBV29-1; d_gene: TRBD1; j_gene: TRBJ2-1; CDR3nt: TGCAGCGTCTCCGGGACAGGGGCGGATGAGCAGTTCTTC; CDR3aa: CSVSGTGADEQFF
abundance: NA; v_gene: TRBV2; d_gene: NA; j_gene: TRBJ2-2; CDR3nt: TGTGCCAGCAAACGGACAGCCATGAACACCGGGGAGCTGTTTTTT; CDR3aa: CASKRTAMNTGELFF
abundance: NA; v_gene: TRBV19; d_gene: TRBD1; j_gene: TRBJ1-4; CDR3nt: TGTGCCAGTAGTACCCTACAGGGGACTACTAATGAAAAACTGTTTTTT; CDR3aa: CASSTLQGTTNEKLFF
abundance: NA; v_gene: TRBV19; d_gene: TRBD1; j_gene: TRBJ1-6; CDR3nt: TGTGCCAGTAGAAACGACAGGGGTAATTCACCCCTCCACTTT; CDR3aa: CASRNDRGNSPLHF
abundance: NA; v_gene: TRBV15; d_gene: NA; j_gene: TRBJ2-2; CDR3nt: TGTGCCACCAGCAGAGGTCCAGGGGCGGGCGGGGAGCTGTTTTTT; CDR3aa: CATSRGPGAGGELFF
abundance: few; v_gene: TRBV5-1; d_gene: TRBD1; j_gene: TRBJ1-2; CDR3nt: TGCGCCAGCAGCTTGGTACCGGGACAGGGGGACTATGGCTACACCTTC; CDR3aa: CASSLVPGQGDYGYTF
abundance: NA; v_gene: TRBV18; d_gene: NA; j_gene: TRBJ2-6; CDR3nt: TGTGCCAGCTCACCCAGACAGAGGTCTGGGGCCAACGTCCTGACTTTC; CDR3aa: CASSPRQRSGANVLTF
abundance: NA; v_gene: TRBV19; d_gene: TRBD2; j_gene: TRBJ2-1; CDR3nt: TGTGCCAGTAGTCCCCGGACTAGCGGGAGTTCTGAGCAGTTCTTC; CDR3aa: CASSPRTSGSSEQFF
abundance: NA; v_gene: TRBV2; d_gene: TRBD1; j_gene: TRBJ1-1; CDR3nt: TGTGCCAGCAGGGGACAGTCGAACACTGAAGCTTTCTTT; CDR3aa: CASRGQSNTEAFF
abundance: NA; v_gene: TRBV5-4; d_gene: TRBD1; j_gene: TRBJ1-2; CDR3nt: TGTGCCAGCAGCCCCGAGGACAGGGTCGGCTATGGCTACACCTTC; CDR3aa: CASSPEDRVGYGYTF
abundance: NA; v_gene: TRBV5-8; d_gene: NA; j_gene: TRBJ2-7; CDR3nt: TGTGCCAGCAGCTTGGCCCCACGAGGAGCCGTCGAGCAGTACTTC; CDR3aa: CASSLAPRGAVEQYF
abundance: NA; v_gene: TRBV19; d_gene: NA; j_gene: TRBJ2-7; CDR3nt: TGTGCCAGTAGGAGTCTTGGGGAGATGGGCGAGCAGTACTTC; CDR3aa: CASRSLGEMGEQYF